The source of this T cell receptor (beta chain) is a study of post-analysis software for immune sequencing data. Study context: Relapsing-remitting, secondary progressive and progressive-relapsing forms of multiple sclerosis all featured among disease courses. Study-wide results and limits: Normalized Chao1 diversity was significantly reduced in patients versus controls. Patients used about five TRBV segments, including TRBV5-6, TRBV5-1 and TRBV20-1, more often than controls.

Germline-derived CDR1 and CDR2 are SGHRS and YFSETQ. V lost 6 bases and J 6 bases, leaving 13 bases between the germline ends. The CDR3 totals 13 residues. On this clonotype itself: Its antigen is as yet unknown.

Sequencing libraries made from TCR beta cDNA carried unique molecular identifiers. It was from roughly 0.93 to 9.6 million T cells that about half a million cDNA molecules came. TCRdb processed the PCR reads anew with MiXCR; each CDR3 protein has one entry. The table includes about 820,000 distinct CDR3 sequences, roughly 50% detected once. The sample was blood. The J gene is TRBJ2-1, the V gene TRBV5-1; tentatively, D is TRBD1 (5 bases). This receptor was identified in a girl under 18 with multiple sclerosis. CDR3 in DNA: TGCGCCAGCAACTCACAAAGGGGCAATGAGCAGTTCTTC. Protein: CASNSQRGNEQFF.